These T cell receptor beta chains were read from a single sample in a study of human T cells and chemical hapten exposure. TCRdb ran MiXCR on the RACE reads and lists one entry per CDR3 protein. Among 75,000 to 90,000 distinct CDR3 sequences listed, 9.5% to 14% were seen once. The input for sequencing was whole blood, taken in connection with sensitization to the hapten diphenylcyclopropenone (DPC). All receptors derive from a woman in her 50s with alopecia areata. Some clones in this sample may be carry-over from other donors' samples. CDR3s include the opening cysteine and the closing phenylalanine or tryptophan. Each record gives: J gene, D gene, V gene, clone size, CDR3 DNA, CDR3 protein. The D gene is left open where the match is weak. Clone size is not always given. Where it is, it says once, few, many or a class for expanded clones.

j_gene: TRBJ2-3; d_gene: .; v_gene: TRBV27; abundance: .; CDR3nt: TGTGCCAGCAGACAGCGGAGCCTCACAGATACGCAGTATTTT; CDR3aa: CASRQRSLTDTQYF
j_gene: TRBJ2-2; d_gene: .; v_gene: TRBV11-2; abundance: .; CDR3nt: TGTGCCAGCAGCTTTGGACTATTGAACACCGGGGAGCTGTTTTTT; CDR3aa: CASSFGLLNTGELFF
j_gene: TRBJ2-7; d_gene: .; v_gene: TRBV2; abundance: .; CDR3nt: TGTGCCAGTTGCGGGTGGGCAAGCTCCTACGAGCAGTACTTC; CDR3aa: CASCGWASSYEQYF
j_gene: TRBJ2-2; d_gene: TRBD1; v_gene: TRBV24-1; abundance: many; CDR3nt: TGTGCCACCAGTGAGCCCGGGACAGGGTCTAACACCGGGGAGCTGTTTTTT; CDR3aa: CATSEPGTGSNTGELFF
j_gene: TRBJ2-3; d_gene: TRBD2; v_gene: TRBV5-6; abundance: many; CDR3nt: TGTGCCAGCAGTCGGATATCAGCGGGAGGCCCGAGCGCAGATACGCAGTATTTT; CDR3aa: CASSRISAGGPSADTQYF
j_gene: TRBJ2-1; d_gene: TRBD2; v_gene: TRBV20-1; abundance: many; CDR3nt: TGCAGTGCCGGGAAGAGGGAGGGCTACAATGAGCAGTTCTTC; CDR3aa: CSAGKREGYNEQFF
j_gene: TRBJ2-5; d_gene: .; v_gene: TRBV6-5; abundance: many; CDR3nt: TGTGCCAGCAGTTACTCGATACTGGGCCAAGAGACCCAGTACTTC; CDR3aa: CASSYSILGQETQYF
j_gene: TRBJ1-1; d_gene: .; v_gene: TRBV11-1; abundance: many; CDR3nt: TGTGCCAGCAGCTTTAAGCTTGGGAACACTGAAGCTTTCTTT; CDR3aa: CASSFKLGNTEAFF
j_gene: TRBJ1-1; d_gene: .; v_gene: TRBV30; abundance: .; CDR3nt: TGTGCCTGGACTTCTAGGAAGAACACTGAAGCTTTCTTT; CDR3aa: CAWTSRKNTEAFF
j_gene: TRBJ2-1; d_gene: TRBD2; v_gene: TRBV19; abundance: few; CDR3nt: TGTGCCAGTAGTCCCGTGGGCGGGAGTTGGGGTGAGCAGTTCTTC; CDR3aa: CASSPVGGSWGEQFF
j_gene: TRBJ2-7; d_gene: TRBD1; v_gene: TRBV20-1; abundance: .; CDR3nt: TGCAGTGCTAGAGTAGGGACAGGTCGATTCGGGCAGTACTTC; CDR3aa: CSARVGTGRFGQYF
j_gene: TRBJ2-3; d_gene: .; v_gene: TRBV5-1; abundance: .; CDR3nt: TGCGCCAGCAGCTTGGGATCCTTGGGAACAGATACGCAGTATTTT; CDR3aa: CASSLGSLGTDTQYF
j_gene: TRBJ1-2; d_gene: .; v_gene: TRBV29-1; abundance: many; CDR3nt: TGCAGCGTCTCCTCCTATGGCTACACCTTC; CDR3aa: CSVSSYGYTF
j_gene: TRBJ2-1; d_gene: TRBD2; v_gene: TRBV7-3; abundance: few; CDR3nt: TGTGCCAGCAGCACCAGCGGGAGGGGGAATGAGCAGTTCTTC; CDR3aa: CASSTSGRGNEQFF
j_gene: TRBJ2-7; d_gene: TRBD1; v_gene: TRBV18; abundance: few; CDR3nt: TGTGCCAGCTCCCGGCCGGGACAGGGGTACGAGCAGTACTTC; CDR3aa: CASSRPGQGYEQYF
j_gene: TRBJ2-5; d_gene: TRBD2; v_gene: TRBV29-1; abundance: .; CDR3nt: TGCAGCGTTGAAGACAGAAGGACTAGCAGCGGGACCCAGTACTTC; CDR3aa: CSVEDRRTSSGTQYF
j_gene: TRBJ2-1; d_gene: .; v_gene: TRBV6-5; abundance: few; CDR3nt: TGTGCCAGCACTCGGACAGTAAGGCAGTTCTTC; CDR3aa: CASTRTVRQFF
j_gene: TRBJ1-2; d_gene: TRBD1; v_gene: TRBV29-1; abundance: many; CDR3nt: TGCAGCGTTGCGGGGCTGACAGGGGTTGACTATGGCTACACCTTC; CDR3aa: CSVAGLTGVDYGYTF
j_gene: TRBJ1-2; d_gene: .; v_gene: TRBV3-1; abundance: .; CDR3nt: TGTGCCAGCAGCCGGGACGGTGGAGGCTACACCTTC; CDR3aa: CASSRDGGGYTF
j_gene: TRBJ1-5; d_gene: .; v_gene: TRBV4-3; abundance: many; CDR3nt: TGCGCCAGCAGCCAAGAAAGGTCCCAGCCCCAGCATTTT; CDR3aa: CASSQERSQPQHF
j_gene: TRBJ2-1; d_gene: TRBD2; v_gene: TRBV11-2; abundance: many; CDR3nt: TGTGCCAGCAGCTTCGGACTAGCGGGAGTTGGGAATGAGCAGTTCTTC; CDR3aa: CASSFGLAGVGNEQFF
j_gene: TRBJ1-2; d_gene: .; v_gene: TRBV14; abundance: .; CDR3nt: TGTGCCAGCAGCCAATTAACAGGGAATGGCTACACCTTC; CDR3aa: CASSQLTGNGYTF
j_gene: TRBJ2-7; d_gene: .; v_gene: TRBV5-4; abundance: few; CDR3nt: TGTGCCAGCAGCTTGGACCCGACAGAACCCCACGAGCAGTACTTC; CDR3aa: CASSLDPTEPHEQYF
j_gene: TRBJ2-2; d_gene: .; v_gene: TRBV27; abundance: .; CDR3nt: TGTGCCAGCAGTTTGTTAAGTGGGGAGCTGTTTTTT; CDR3aa: CASSLLSGELFF
j_gene: TRBJ2-5; d_gene: TRBD2; v_gene: TRBV9; abundance: .; CDR3nt: TGTGCCAGCAGCCCCGGCCTAGCCGTGATCGCGGGAGGGGAGACCCAGTACTTC; CDR3aa: CASSPGLAVIAGGETQYF
j_gene: TRBJ2-7; d_gene: TRBD2; v_gene: TRBV11-2; abundance: once; CDR3nt: TGTGCCAGCAGCCCCCTGGATAGCGGGGGATCCTACGAGCAGTACTTC; CDR3aa: CASSPLDSGGSYEQYF
j_gene: TRBJ2-3; d_gene: TRBD1; v_gene: TRBV7-8; abundance: many; CDR3nt: TGTGCCAGCAGCTTGGGCCAGGGGGTTACAGATACGCAGTATTTT; CDR3aa: CASSLGQGVTDTQYF
j_gene: TRBJ2-3; d_gene: .; v_gene: TRBV18; abundance: few; CDR3nt: TGTGCCAGCTCACCTCTGACTAGGTCCGACAGTGCGGATACGCAGTATTTT; CDR3aa: CASSPLTRSDSADTQYF
j_gene: TRBJ2-3; d_gene: TRBD2; v_gene: TRBV6-6; abundance: many; CDR3nt: TGTGCCAGCAGTTACGGGTTAGCGGGATCGTCAGATACGCAGTATTTT; CDR3aa: CASSYGLAGSSDTQYF
j_gene: TRBJ1-5; d_gene: .; v_gene: TRBV24-1; abundance: many; CDR3nt: TGTGCCACCAGTGACACACAGGGAAGACCCCAGCATTTT; CDR3aa: CATSDTQGRPQHF
j_gene: TRBJ2-5; d_gene: TRBD2; v_gene: TRBV4-1; abundance: many; CDR3nt: TGCGCCAGCAGCCAAGAGAATAGCGGGCAAGAGACCCAGTACTTC; CDR3aa: CASSQENSGQETQYF
j_gene: TRBJ2-6; d_gene: TRBD1; v_gene: TRBV19; abundance: many; CDR3nt: TGTGCCAGTAGTATGATGACAGGGTCTGGGGCCAACGTCCTGACTTTC; CDR3aa: CASSMMTGSGANVLTF
j_gene: TRBJ1-2; d_gene: TRBD1; v_gene: TRBV30; abundance: .; CDR3nt: TGTGCCTGGGGACAGGGCTATGGCTACACCTTC; CDR3aa: CAWGQGYGYTF
j_gene: TRBJ2-2; d_gene: TRBD1; v_gene: TRBV5-4; abundance: .; CDR3nt: TGTGCCAGCAGCTCCGGGACAGGGGTCCGGAGCACCGGGGAGCTGTTTTTT; CDR3aa: CASSSGTGVRSTGELFF
j_gene: TRBJ2-3; d_gene: .; v_gene: TRBV29-1; abundance: .; CDR3nt: TGCAGCGTGGGGGATACGCAGTATTTT; CDR3aa: CSVGDTQYF
j_gene: TRBJ2-7; d_gene: .; v_gene: TRBV2; abundance: few; CDR3nt: TGTGCCAGCAATGGGGACTCCTACGAGCAGTACTTC; CDR3aa: CASNGDSYEQYF
j_gene: TRBJ1-3; d_gene: TRBD1; v_gene: TRBV19; abundance: many; CDR3nt: TGTGCCAGCCGGACAGGCTCTGGAAACACCATATATTTT; CDR3aa: CASRTGSGNTIYF
j_gene: TRBJ1-5; d_gene: TRBD1; v_gene: TRBV19; abundance: many; CDR3nt: TGTGCCAGTTCCCTACGCGGCAACAGGGGCTATCAGCCCCAGCATTTT; CDR3aa: CASSLRGNRGYQPQHF
j_gene: TRBJ2-2; d_gene: TRBD1; v_gene: TRBV7-9; abundance: many; CDR3nt: TGTGCCAGCAGCTTGTTGGGACAGGGTCGAACCGGGGAGCTGTTTTTT; CDR3aa: CASSLLGQGRTGELFF
j_gene: TRBJ2-1; d_gene: TRBD2; v_gene: TRBV24-1; abundance: many; CDR3nt: TGTGCCGTTGCTCCGGGACTAGCGGGAGGGACTGGGAATGAGCAGTTCTTC; CDR3aa: CAVAPGLAGGTGNEQFF
j_gene: TRBJ2-5; d_gene: .; v_gene: TRBV5-1; abundance: few; CDR3nt: TGCGCCAGCAGCTTGTCTGGGTCTACGGGAGAGACCCAGTACTTC; CDR3aa: CASSLSGSTGETQYF
j_gene: TRBJ2-5; d_gene: TRBD1; v_gene: TRBV7-9; abundance: many; CDR3nt: TGTGCCAGCAGGGGACAGACGGTGCGGGAGACCCAGTACTTC; CDR3aa: CASRGQTVRETQYF
j_gene: TRBJ2-7; d_gene: .; v_gene: TRBV7-2; abundance: few; CDR3nt: TGTGCCAGCAGCCCCGAGCTAGGGCGTCCCTACGAGCAGTACTTC; CDR3aa: CASSPELGRPYEQYF
j_gene: TRBJ2-7; d_gene: .; v_gene: TRBV18; abundance: many; CDR3nt: TGTGCCAGCTCACGGACTCCAGGGCTGGCCTACGAGCAGTACTTC; CDR3aa: CASSRTPGLAYEQYF
j_gene: TRBJ2-1; d_gene: .; v_gene: TRBV19; abundance: few; CDR3nt: TGTGCCAGCCGGCCCCACAGGGCTGGCAATGAGCAGTTCTTC; CDR3aa: CASRPHRAGNEQFF
j_gene: TRBJ2-3; d_gene: .; v_gene: TRBV4-2; abundance: many; CDR3nt: TGTGCCAGCAGCCAAGAAGCGGCGCCACGCACAGATACGCAGTATTTT; CDR3aa: CASSQEAAPRTDTQYF
j_gene: TRBJ1-1; d_gene: .; v_gene: TRBV20-1; abundance: few; CDR3nt: TGCAGTGCCCGGGGGGCCAGGATGAACACTGAAGCTTTCTTT; CDR3aa: CSARGARMNTEAFF
j_gene: TRBJ2-7; d_gene: TRBD1; v_gene: TRBV19; abundance: many; CDR3nt: TGTGCCAGTAGCTTCCCCGGGACAGCCAACTACGAGCAGTACTTC; CDR3aa: CASSFPGTANYEQYF
j_gene: TRBJ2-1; d_gene: TRBD2; v_gene: TRBV28; abundance: .; CDR3nt: TGTGCCAGCACCTTCCTGGGACTAGCATCAAATGAGCAGTTCTTC; CDR3aa: CASTFLGLASNEQFF
j_gene: TRBJ2-2; d_gene: .; v_gene: TRBV19; abundance: many; CDR3nt: TGTGCCAGTAGTACAGATCCCAACACCGGGGAGCTGTTTTTT; CDR3aa: CASSTDPNTGELFF
j_gene: TRBJ2-7; d_gene: TRBD1; v_gene: TRBV6-1; abundance: few; CDR3nt: TGTGCCAGCAGTGGGACAGGGCCCACCTACGAGCAGTACTTC; CDR3aa: CASSGTGPTYEQYF
j_gene: TRBJ2-1; d_gene: TRBD2; v_gene: TRBV12-3/TRBV12-4; abundance: .; CDR3nt: TGTGCCAGCACCCCAGACGGGAGGGATGAGCAGTTCTTC; CDR3aa: CASTPDGRDEQFF
j_gene: TRBJ2-7; d_gene: .; v_gene: TRBV28; abundance: .; CDR3nt: TGTGCCAGCAGTTTACTGAACTACGAGCAGTACTTC; CDR3aa: CASSLLNYEQYF
j_gene: TRBJ1-3; d_gene: .; v_gene: TRBV5-4; abundance: .; CDR3nt: TGTGCCAGCAGCCGGGAGGGTTCCGGAAACACCATATATTTT; CDR3aa: CASSREGSGNTIYF
j_gene: TRBJ2-3; d_gene: .; v_gene: TRBV5-1; abundance: .; CDR3nt: TGCGCCAGCAGCTTGGAACGACAGAGCACAGATACGCAGTATTTT; CDR3aa: CASSLERQSTDTQYF
j_gene: TRBJ2-5; d_gene: TRBD1; v_gene: TRBV27; abundance: few; CDR3nt: TGTGCCAGCAGTCTGCAGGGACAGGGCCTGGGGACCCAGTACTTC; CDR3aa: CASSLQGQGLGTQYF
j_gene: TRBJ2-2; d_gene: TRBD2; v_gene: TRBV29-1; abundance: many; CDR3nt: TGCAGCGTTGAGGGACTAGCGGCGAACACCGGGGAGCTGTTTTTT; CDR3aa: CSVEGLAANTGELFF